These 30 T cell receptor beta chains came from one sample sequenced in a study of breast tumors, draining lymph nodes, adjacent tissues. TCRdb analysed the multiplex PCR reads with MiXCR anew, one entry per CDR3 protein. The data show some 140,000 distinct CDR3 sequences, around 20% seen once. The lymph nodes were axillary draining lymph nodes from breast cancer patients. The sequenced sample was axillary lymph node tissue. The receptor set was obtained from a female donor with breast cancer. Some clones in this sample may be carry-over from other donors' samples.

Note on this clonotype: A much larger clone is a single base away; this may be a read error. The rearrangement links TRBV19 to TRBJ2-7, with D tentatively TRBD1 (5 bases). V lost 6 bases and J 3 bases, leaving 12 bases between the germline ends. The CDR3 extends over 13 amino acids. Germline V gene lookup returns CDR1 LNHDA and CDR2 SQIVND (reference sequence). The CDR3 DNA reads TGTGCCAGTAGCCGGACAAGGGGCTACGAGCAGTACTTC. Amino acid sequence: CASSRTRGYEQYF. The complete variable domain, with remaining parts taken from reference TRBV19 and TRBJ2-7, reads DGGITQSPKYLFRKEGQNVTLSCEQNLNHDAMYWYRQDPGQGLRLIYYSQIVNDFQKGDIAEGYSVSREKKESFPLTVTSAQKNPTAFYLCASSRTRGYEQYFGPGTRLTVT.

This clonotype was detected ten times or more. The V gene is TRBV7-2, the J gene TRBJ1-4; D is undetermined. V dropped 1 base and J dropped 8 bases, with 17 bases sitting between them. The CDR3 is made up of 16 amino acids. CDR1 SGHTA and CDR2 FQGNSA come from the germline V gene. The CDR3 nucleotides are TGTGCCAGCAGCTTAGTATTCGGCTTGCCTCTGGAAAAACTGTTTTTT. Residues: CASSLVFGLPLEKLFF.

The chain recombines TRBV30 with TRBJ2-1, with 14 bases lining up with TRBD2. V shed 3 bases, J shed 1 base, and the junction held 8 bases outside the gene matches. The CDR3 covers 18 residues. Germline V gene sequence: CDR1 GTSNPN, CDR2 SVGIG (reference sequence). This chain's CDR3 is CAWSTTRTSGRSYNEQFF. The CDR3 region has the DNA TGTGCCTGGAGCACTACACGGACTAGCGGGAGGTCCTACAATGAGCAGTTCTTC.

This chain joins TRBV18 and TRBJ1-5; 10 bases match TRBD1. The CDR3 has 16 amino acids. The ends lost 3 bases at V and 6 bases at J; junction bases unmatched: 8. Germline CDR1 KGHSH, CDR2 LQKENI. CDR3 loop: CASSPSAGTGVQPQHF. CDR3 in DNA: TGTGCCAGCTCACCGTCCGCCGGGACAGGGGTTCAGCCCCAGCATTTT.

This clonotype was counted ten times or more. This chain connects TRBV7-9 to TRBJ2-7; D is uncertain. The CDR3 is made up of 14 amino acids. V was clipped by 0 bases and J by 2 bases, with 8 bases between them. Germline CDR1 reads SEHNR; CDR2 reads FQNEAQ (reference sequence). The CDR3 DNA reads TGTGCCAGCAGCTTAGCGGGAAACACCTACGAGCAGTACTTC. Translation: CASSLAGNTYEQYF.

The table lists this clonotype with many counts. The chain carries TRBV11-2 and TRBJ2-1; 13 bases agree with TRBD2. The ends lost 3 bases at V and 7 bases at J; junction bases unmatched: 3. The CDR3 spans 15 residues. Germline CDR1 and CDR2: SGHAT and FQNNGV. This CDR3 reads CASSFTSGGGNEQFF. DNA of the CDR3: TGTGCCAGCAGCTTCACTAGCGGGGGGGGGAATGAGCAGTTCTTC.

Details on this clonotype: A much larger clone lies a single base off, so this may be a read error. No conserved phenylalanine or tryptophan ends this CDR3, so it is likely a read error. The chain has TRBV5-4 and TRBJ2-2; 8 bases are shared with TRBD2. Losses at the gene ends were 3 bases for V and 1 base for J; bases not matched to a gene: 2. CDR1 is SGHNT and CDR2 is YYREEE in the germline V gene (reference sequence). There are 15 residues in the CDR3. The DNA of the CDR3 is TGTGCCAGCAGCTCAGCGGGAGTGAACACCGGGGAGCTGTTTCTT. Its translation: CASSSAGVNTGELFL.

With regard to this clonotype: This may be a read error, as it is one base from a much larger clone. The CDR3 bases are TGTGCCAGCGGCGCGGACAGTGCTAGCACAGATACGCAGTATTTT. Translated, it gives CASGADSASTDTQYF. The chain uses TRBV9 and TRBJ2-3, with TRBD1 as a possible D gene (6 bases). Germline CDR1 and CDR2: SGDLS and YYNGEE. CDR3 length equals 15 residues. V was cut by 7 bases and J by 0 bases, with 15 bases left in between.

The chain is built from TRBV3-1 and TRBJ2-5; D is tentatively TRBD1 or TRBD2 (5 bases each). The germline gives CDR1 LGHDT, CDR2 YNNKEL (reference sequence). CDR3 size: 15 residues. The germline V and J ends were trimmed by 1 base and 5 bases, with 14 bases remaining between them. CDR3 nucleotides: TGTGCCAGCAGCCAAGTGCTCAGGGACGGGGAGACCCAGTACTTC. Residues: CASSQVLRDGETQYF.

This clonotype appeared many times. The chain uses TRBV29-1 and TRBJ1-2; D gene uncertain. Germline V gene data show CDR1 as SQVTM and CDR2 as ANQGSEA. Trimming took off 2 bases at V and 8 bases at J, with 9 bases between the two ends. The CDR3 contains 11 residues. The CDR3 nucleotides read TGCAGCGTTGAACGTGGTAGCGGCTACACCTTC. This translates into CSVERGSGYTF.

By sample share, this clonotype is medium-sized (0.01 to 0.1%). The chain combines TRBV7-2 with TRBJ1-5; D is undetermined. The CDR3 totals 13 residues. Trimming pared 2 bases from V and 2 bases from J, leaving 4 bases between. Germline V lookup: CDR1 SGHTA, CDR2 FQGNSA. The CDR3 region is CASSLQGNQPQHF. The CDR3 bases are TGTGCCAGCAGCTTACAGGGCAATCAGCCCCAGCATTTT.

In regard to this clonotype: Just one base apart from a much larger clone, this may be a read error. The rearrangement uses TRBV5-1 and TRBJ2-1; 8 bases fit TRBD2. CDR3 size: 15 residues. The V gene's germline CDR1 is SGHRS and CDR2 YFSETQ. V lost 4 bases to trimming and J lost 5 bases; unmatched junction nucleotides: 8. CDR3 coding DNA: TGCGCCAGCAGCCCGAGCGGGAGTGGGCACAATGAGCAGTTCTTC. It is translated as CASSPSGSGHNEQFF.

At least ten counts were recorded for this clonotype. The J gene is TRBJ2-7, the V gene TRBV6-5; 7 bases align to TRBD1. V trimming: 2 bases; J trimming: 4 bases; junction bases outside the gene matches: 5. CDR1 MNHEY and CDR2 SVGAGI come from the germline V gene. This CDR3 has 14 residues. The CDR3 DNA is TGTGCCAGCAGTTACGAGGGGACAGCTTACGAGCAGTACTTC. Amino acids: CASSYEGTAYEQYF.

Worth noting for this clonotype: One end of the junction varies from germline; a read error may be responsible. The V call is TRBV18, the J call TRBJ2-1; 12 nucleotides match TRBD1. Germline V lookup: CDR1 KGHSH, CDR2 LQKENI. The CDR3 loop spans 15 amino acids. CDR3 residues: CASSPGQGAHNEQSF. In DNA, the CDR3 is TGTGCCAGCTCCCCGGGACAGGGGGCCCACAATGAGCAGTCCTTC.

This clonotype occurred many times. CDR3 nucleotide sequence: TGTGCCAGCAGCGTAGGGGGACGTCCGGAGACCCAGTACTTC. Protein product: CASSVGGRPETQYF. The chain employs TRBV9 and TRBJ2-5; either TRBD1 or TRBD2 may supply D (5 bases each). The CDR3 loop spans 14 amino acids. Trimming took 0 bases from V and 5 from J, leaving 11 bases between them. Germline assignment: CDR1 SGDLS and CDR2 YYNGEE. The full variable domain, its missing parts supplied by reference TRBV9 and TRBJ2-5, is DSGVTQTPKHLITATGQRVTLRCSPRSGDLSVYWYQQSLDQGLQFLIQYYNGEERAKGNILERFSAQQFPDLHSELNLSSLELGDSALYFCASSVGGRPETQYFGPGTRLLVL.

This clonotype was picked up many times. The chain joins TRBV12-3 or TRBV12-4 to TRBJ2-7; tentatively, D is TRBD2 (5 bases). Trimming cost V 4 bases and J 3 bases, with 10 bases left between them. This CDR3 is 13 amino acids long. The CDR3 DNA reads as TGTGCCAGCAGTTACCACGGGGACTACGAGCAGTACTTC. Protein product: CASSYHGDYEQYF.

In the case of this clonotype: Just one base apart from a much larger clone, this may be a read error. The chain couples TRBV7-2 to TRBJ2-7, with D possibly TRBD2 on 5 matching bases. Germline V gives CDR1 SGHTA, CDR2 FQGNSA. The CDR3 totals 15 residues. V lost 1 base and J lost 7, with 17 bases in between. In nucleotides, the CDR3 is TGTGCCAGCAGCTTAGGCGTCGCGGGTGCAGGAGAGCAGTACTTC. Protein: CASSLGVAGAGEQYF.

The sample holds a few counts of this clonotype. This may be a read error, as it is one base from a much larger clone. The rearrangement joins TRBV9 to TRBJ2-7, with TRBD1 identical over 8 bases. V shed 4 bases, J shed 6 bases, and the junction held 12 bases outside the gene matches. The CDR3 sequence is 15 residues long. Germline V gene lookup returns CDR1 SGDLS and CDR2 YYNGEE. CDR3 DNA sequence: TGTGCCAGCAGCACCTGGACAGGGTCGTTATGCGAGCAGTACTTC. Its protein product is CASSTWTGSLCEQYF.

This clonotype was seen just once. Given a much more abundant clone one base away, this may be a read error. The chain couples TRBV11-2 to TRBJ2-3; 8 bases are a match to TRBD2. Trimming cost V 5 bases and J 6 bases; bases outside gene matches: 13. Germline loops: CDR1 SGHAT, CDR2 FQNNGV. This CDR3 is 16 amino acids long. CDR3 protein: CASSPTSGLTKDTQYF. As DNA, the CDR3 is TGTGCCAGCAGCCCCACTAGCGGACTCACAAAGGATACGCAGTATTTT.

The rearrangement joins TRBV7-3 to TRBJ2-5; 13 positions match TRBD2. This CDR3 is 15 amino acids long. CDR1 SGHTA and CDR2 FQGTGA come from the germline V gene. The junction had 5 bases not matched to a gene; V was cut back by 6 bases and J by 4 bases. As DNA, the CDR3 is TGTGCCAGCAGAGGACTAGCGGGAGCTTCAGAGACCCAGTACTTC. It is translated as CASRGLAGASETQYF.

This clonotype was recorded many times. This chain joins TRBV7-2 and TRBJ1-4; 10 nucleotides align to TRBD1. The CDR3 runs 17 residues. Unmatched junction bases numbered 11, after V lost 4 bases and J lost 6 bases. Germline V gene data show CDR1 as SGHTA and CDR2 as FQGNSA. The CDR3 is CASSSARWTGGDEKLFF. The CDR3 DNA follows: TGTGCCAGCAGCTCCGCCCGCTGGACAGGGGGGGATGAAAAACTGTTTTTT.

This clonotype was seen at least ten times. The chain couples TRBV9 to TRBJ2-7; 13 bases are shared with TRBD2. Germline loops: CDR1 SGDLS, CDR2 YYNGEE. This CDR3 is 18 amino acids long. Trimming cost V 3 bases and J 0 bases; bases outside gene matches: 9. CDR3 sequence (DNA): TGTGCCAGCAGCGAGGGACTAGCGGGACAAATAAGCTCCTACGAGCAGTACTTC. The encoded protein is CASSEGLAGQISSYEQYF.

This chain connects TRBV7-3 to TRBJ1-1; D not resolved. There are 13 residues in the CDR3. The germline CDR1 and CDR2 sequences are SGHTA and FQGTGA. Trimming left V 3 bases short and J 1 base short, with 6 bases between. CDR3 protein: CASSLDPNTEAFF. CDR3 bases: TGTGCCAGCAGCTTGGATCCGAACACTGAAGCTTTCTTT.

This clonotype has at least ten counts. The rearrangement links TRBV6-1 to TRBJ1-3, with 7 positions matching TRBD1. V dropped 6 bases and J dropped 0; count of bases not matched to a gene: 14. The germline gives CDR1 MNHNS, CDR2 SASEGT. The CDR3 has 18 amino acids. The CDR3 sequence is CASRRGQATLFSGNTIYF. The CDR3, as DNA: TGTGCCAGCAGACGAGGACAGGCTACTCTTTTCTCTGGAAACACCATATATTTT.

In this sample, this clonotype turned up a few times. It may be a read error: a sequence one base away is much more abundant. The chain carries TRBV7-9 and TRBJ2-1; D is ambiguous. The germline V gene encodes CDR1 SEHNR and CDR2 FQNEAQ (reference sequence). The germline V and J ends were trimmed by 1 base and 5 bases, with 15 bases remaining between them. The CDR3 spans 16 residues. CDR3 in DNA: TGTGCCAGCAGCTTAGGGTATCGGACGGAAGACAATGAGCAGTTCTTC. Translated, it gives CASSLGYRTEDNEQFF.

On this clonotype: The final CDR3 position lacks the conserved phenylalanine or tryptophan, pointing to a likely read error. In DNA, the CDR3 is TGTGCCAGCAGCTTAGGACCACAAGAGACCCAGTACTTA. This codes for CASSLGPQETQYL. The chain has TRBV9 and TRBJ2-5; D call uncertain. Trimming shortened V by 4 bases and J by 2 bases, and 9 bases separated the two germline ends. Germline assignment: CDR1 SGDLS and CDR2 YYNGEE. This CDR3 spans 13 amino acids.

There are many counts of this clonotype. V gene TRBV4-1 combines with J gene TRBJ2-1, with 8 bases lining up with TRBD2. Germline CDR1 MGHRA, CDR2 YSYEKL. V gave up 4 bases and J gave up 7 bases; unmatched junction bases: 12. The CDR3 has 16 amino acids. The CDR3 DNA reads as TGCGCCAGCAGCCTCACCGGGACTAGAGTACGAAATGAGCAGTTCTTC. Protein sequence: CASSLTGTRVRNEQFF.

To note about this clonotype: Just one base apart from a much larger clone, this may be a read error. The rearrangement joins TRBV15 to TRBJ2-1, with D possibly being TRBD1 (7 bases). CDR3 length: 15 residues. CDR1 LNHNV and CDR2 YYDKDF come from the germline V gene (reference sequence). The CDR3 loop reads CATSGDGGQTNEQFF. As DNA, the CDR3 is TGTGCCACCAGCGGAGACGGGGGACAGACGAATGAGCAGTTCTTC.

This clonotype was detected a few times. This rearrangement joins TRBV28 to TRBJ1-3, with TRBD1 as a possible D gene (5 bases). Germline values: CDR1 MDHEN, CDR2 SYDVKM. The CDR3 spans 15 residues. V lost 6 bases, J lost 2 bases, and 14 bases lay in between. CDR3 sequence (DNA): TGTGCCAGCAGGCGAGATCAGGGCCCTGGAAACACCATATATTTT. Translating it yields CASRRDQGPGNTIYF.

As for this clonotype: Just one base apart from a much larger clone, this may be a read error. CDR3 nucleotides: TGTGCCAGCAGCATATCCGTTGAGCAGTTCTTC. Protein sequence: CASSISVEQFF. V and J are TRBV11-3 and TRBJ2-1, with D unresolved. Germline CDR1 and CDR2: SGHNT and YENEEA. This CDR3 is built from 11 residues. Trimming stripped 5 bases from V and 9 bases from J, with 8 bases between.